The clone carrying this T cell receptor (beta chain) was found a few times. Its matching antigen is unknown. The source of the sample is a study of shared clonotypes between healthy human individuals. Study context: CD4 naive and CD4 memory each took three plates per donor, while CD8 naive took two and CD8 memory one.

Replicate PCRs from sorted subsets contained approximately 200 ng DNA, which is 29,000 or so T cell genomes. Libraries were prepared by immunoSEQ multiplex PCR; TCRdb keeps only in-frame clonotypes and omits some of them. This sample has over a million clones, with about three quarters found just once. Study-level results: Memory subsets had estimated richness that was generally smaller than that of naive subsets. Non-shared clonotypes showed lower generation probabilities than clonotypes common to all four donors.

The length of the CDR3 is 12 residues. V was cut by 7 bases and J by 5 bases, with 14 bases left in between. Germline assignment: CDR1 SQVTM and CDR2 ANQGSEA. The sample taken for sequencing was memory CD4+ T cells sorted from blood. Stated subset: CD45RA-negative fraction. V is TRBV29-1 and J is TRBJ1-1; D call uncertain. The receptor was derived from a man aged 18 to 29 in good health. The CDR3 reads CSGSKGGTEAFF. The CDR3 DNA follows: TGCAGCGGTTCGAAGGGAGGGACTGAAGCTTTCTTT.